The subject of this entry is one T cell receptor (beta chain). Its antigen is undetermined. In germline, CDR1 is SGHRS, CDR2 YFSETQ. Trimming cost V 4 bases and J 4 bases, with 20 bases left between them. This CDR3 has 16 amino acids. This specimen belongs to a study of blood T cells in healthy people across ages. Study-level points and caveats: Percentage of naive T cells showed a strong correlation with TCR beta diversity.

Using a J-beta primer mix together with a sample-barcoded 5' primer, a second PCR was run for roughly 6 to 12 cycles. TCRdb called the 5' RACE reads again in MiXCR, with one record for every CDR3 protein. The table records 750,000 to 1,000,000 distinct CDR3 sequences, 25% to 30% of them present only once. These data were also reused for a study on T cells of mothers and their children. Per that paper: Within related and unrelated pairs, thymic selection shapes TCR recombination output in a similar way. Slightly higher but non-significant overlap marked related mother-child pairs versus unrelated pairs.

This chain connects TRBV5-1 to TRBJ1-2; D remains ambiguous. Sample: blood. This receptor was obtained from a middle-aged woman in good health. CDR3 sequence reads: CASSGGPPQKTYGYTF. The CDR3 DNA reads TGCGCCAGCAGCGGCGGGCCCCCGCAAAAGACCTATGGCTACACCTTC.